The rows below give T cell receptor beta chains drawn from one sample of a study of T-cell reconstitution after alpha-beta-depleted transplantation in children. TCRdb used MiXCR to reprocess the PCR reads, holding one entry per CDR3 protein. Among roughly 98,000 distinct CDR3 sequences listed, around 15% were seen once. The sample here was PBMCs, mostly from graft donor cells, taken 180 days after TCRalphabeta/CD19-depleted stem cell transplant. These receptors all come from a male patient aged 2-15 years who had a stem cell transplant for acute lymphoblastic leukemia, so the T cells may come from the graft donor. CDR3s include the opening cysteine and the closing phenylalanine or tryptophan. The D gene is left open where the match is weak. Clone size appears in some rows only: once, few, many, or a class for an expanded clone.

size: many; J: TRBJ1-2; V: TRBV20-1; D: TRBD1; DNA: TGCAGTGCCACGACAGGGCAGGTTGGCTACACCTTC; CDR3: CSATTGQVGYTF
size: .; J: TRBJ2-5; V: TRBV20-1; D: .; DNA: TGCAGTGCTCACGGGGCAGGGAAAGAGACCCAGTACTTC; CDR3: CSAHGAGKETQYF
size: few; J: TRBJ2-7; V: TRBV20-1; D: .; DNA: TGCAGTGCTAGACCAACGGGCAGGTTTCTATCCTACGAGCAGTACTTC; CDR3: CSARPTGRFLSYEQYF
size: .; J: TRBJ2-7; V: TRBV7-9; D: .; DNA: TGTGCCAGCAGTTATGGCGGTGGGATGCCCTACGAGCAGTACTTC; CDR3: CASSYGGGMPYEQYF
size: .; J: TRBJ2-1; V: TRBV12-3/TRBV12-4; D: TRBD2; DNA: TGTGCCAGCAGTTCCGGACTAGCGGGGGGATTCAATGAGCAGTTCTTC; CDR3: CASSSGLAGGFNEQFF
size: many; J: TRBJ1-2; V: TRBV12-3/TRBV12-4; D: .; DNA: TGTGCCAGCAGTCGGGACCGAAACTATGGCTACACCTTC; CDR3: CASSRDRNYGYTF
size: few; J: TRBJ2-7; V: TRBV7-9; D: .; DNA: TGTGCCAGCAGCTTAAAGGGGGTGTTCGAGATCAACGAGCAGTACTTC; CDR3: CASSLKGVFEINEQYF
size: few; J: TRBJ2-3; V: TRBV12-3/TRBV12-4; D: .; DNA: TGTGCCAGCAGGGCTAGCTTGGTTTCCGCAGATACGCAGTATTTT; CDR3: CASRASLVSADTQYF
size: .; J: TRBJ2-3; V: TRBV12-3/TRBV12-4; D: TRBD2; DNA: TGTGCCAGCAGTCTAACTAGCGGGCAGACAGATACGCAGTATTTT; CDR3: CASSLTSGQTDTQYF
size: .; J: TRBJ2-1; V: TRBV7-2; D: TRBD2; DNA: TGTGCCAGCAGCCGGGGGGGGTATGAGCAGTTCTTC; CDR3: CASSRGGYEQFF